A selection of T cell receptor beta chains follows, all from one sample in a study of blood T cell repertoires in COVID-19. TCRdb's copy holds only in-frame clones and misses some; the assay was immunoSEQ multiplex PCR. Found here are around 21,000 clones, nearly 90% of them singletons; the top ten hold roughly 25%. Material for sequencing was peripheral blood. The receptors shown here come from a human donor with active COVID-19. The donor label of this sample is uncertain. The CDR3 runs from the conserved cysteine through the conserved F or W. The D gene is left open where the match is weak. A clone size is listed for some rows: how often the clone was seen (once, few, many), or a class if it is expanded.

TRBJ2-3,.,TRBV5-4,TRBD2,CASRSPWSGKSGDTQYF,TGTGCCAGCAGATCGCCGTGGAGCGGGAAGTCGGGAGATACGCAGTATTTT
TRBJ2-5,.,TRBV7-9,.,CATGLTGEETQYF,TGTGCCACCGGATTAACAGGTGAAGAGACCCAGTACTTC
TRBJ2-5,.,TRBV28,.,CASNGGPQGKKTQYF,TGTGCCAGCAACGGAGGGCCGCAGGGCAAAAAGACCCAGTACTTC
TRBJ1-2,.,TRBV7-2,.,CASSLGGDYGYTF,TGTGCCAGCAGCTTAGGGGGGGACTATGGCTACACCTTC
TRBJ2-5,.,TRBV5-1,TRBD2,CASSLAGGQETQYF,TGCGCCAGCAGCTTAGCGGGAGGGCAAGAGACCCAGTACTTC
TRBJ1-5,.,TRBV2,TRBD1,CASSDRTGGSQPQHF,TGTGCCAGCAGTGATAGAACAGGGGGGAGTCAGCCCCAGCATTTT
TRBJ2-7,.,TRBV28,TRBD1,CASSLSPGQGAGEQYF,TGTGCCAGCAGTCTAAGCCCGGGACAGGGGGCGGGAGAGCAGTACTTC
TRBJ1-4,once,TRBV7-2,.,CASSQYSNEKLFF,TGTGCCAGCAGCCAATACTCTAATGAAAAACTGTTTTTT
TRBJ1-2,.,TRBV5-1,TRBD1,CASSPDNRGRGYTF,TGCGCCAGCAGCCCGGATAACAGGGGTAGAGGCTACACCTTC
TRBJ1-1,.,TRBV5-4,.,CASSLTNRGGTEAFF,TGTGCCAGCAGCTTAACAAACCGAGGGGGCACTGAAGCTTTCTTT
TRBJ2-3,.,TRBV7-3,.,CASRYGGVSTDTQYF,TGTGCCAGCCGGTATGGAGGGGTGAGCACAGATACGCAGTATTTT
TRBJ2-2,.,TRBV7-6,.,CASSLEVAGELFF,TGTGCCAGCAGCTTGGAGGTGGCCGGGGAGCTGTTTTTT
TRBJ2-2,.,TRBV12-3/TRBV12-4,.,CASSLSVAGELFF,TGTGCCAGCAGTTTGTCTGTCGCCGGGGAGCTGTTTTTT
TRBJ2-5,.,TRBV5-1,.,CASSLSPGSKETQYF,TGCGCCAGCAGCTTGTCCCCGGGGAGTAAAGAGACCCAGTACTTC
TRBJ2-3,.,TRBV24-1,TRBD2,CATSTLGEGGTQYF,TGTGCCACCAGTACCCTAGGGGAGGGCGGTACGCAGTATTTT
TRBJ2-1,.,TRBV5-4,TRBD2,CASSFRTSRQFF,TGTGCCAGCAGCTTCAGGACTAGTCGGCAGTTCTTC
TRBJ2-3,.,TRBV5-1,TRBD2,CASSPRTSGADTQYF,TGCGCCAGCAGCCCACGGACTAGCGGCGCAGATACGCAGTATTTT
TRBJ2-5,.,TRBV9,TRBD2,CASSAGTSGGSQETQYF,TGTGCCAGCAGCGCTGGGACTAGCGGGGGGTCCCAAGAGACCCAGTACTTC
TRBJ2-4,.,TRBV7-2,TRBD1,CASSLVSGGTNIQYF,TGTGCCAGCAGCTTAGTATCAGGGGGCACGAACATTCAGTACTTC
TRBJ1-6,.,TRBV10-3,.,CAIRTGTPNSPLHF,TGTGCCATCAGAACCGGGACACCCAATTCACCCCTCCACTTT
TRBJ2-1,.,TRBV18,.,CASSPRPPQGSNEQFF,TGTGCCAGCTCACCCCGGCCCCCACAGGGATCGAATGAGCAGTTCTTC
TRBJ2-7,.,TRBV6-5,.,CASSYGPGGSYEQYF,TGTGCCAGCAGTTATGGACCCGGGGGATCCTACGAGCAGTACTTC
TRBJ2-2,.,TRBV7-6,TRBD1,CASSPLSRDRNTGELFF,TGTGCCAGCAGCCCACTCTCCCGGGACAGAAACACCGGGGAGCTGTTTTTT
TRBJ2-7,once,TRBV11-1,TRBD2,CASSVVAGGPSDEQYF,TGTGCCAGCAGTGTCGTGGCGGGAGGGCCTTCGGACGAGCAGTACTTC
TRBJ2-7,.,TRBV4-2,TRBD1,CASSQPTGVLSYEQYF,TGTGCCAGCAGCCAGCCTACAGGGGTTCTTTCGTACGAGCAGTACTTC
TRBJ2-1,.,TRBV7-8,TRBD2,CASSHGLAGQFF,TGTGCCAGCAGCCACGGACTAGCGGGGCAGTTCTTC
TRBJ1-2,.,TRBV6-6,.,CASTPTGYGYTF,TGTGCCAGCACCCCAACAGGGTATGGCTACACCTTC
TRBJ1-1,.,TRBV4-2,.,CASSQEAQGLNTEAFF,TGTGCCAGCAGCCAAGAGGCCCAGGGCTTGAACACTGAAGCTTTCTTT
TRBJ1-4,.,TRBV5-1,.,CASSENQAVNEKLFF,TGCGCCAGCAGTGAGAACCAGGCCGTTAATGAAAAACTGTTTTTT
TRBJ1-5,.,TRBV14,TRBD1,CASRHTPKDRAYSNQPQHF,TGTGCCAGCAGACACACCCCCAAAGACAGGGCGTATAGCAATCAGCCCCAGCATTTT
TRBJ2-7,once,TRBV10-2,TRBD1,CASSPQGAYEQYF,TGCGCCAGCAGTCCACAGGGGGCCTACGAGCAGTACTTC
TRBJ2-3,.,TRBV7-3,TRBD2,CASSLERAGSTDTQYF,TGTGCCAGCAGCTTAGAGCGAGCGGGATCCACAGATACGCAGTATTTT
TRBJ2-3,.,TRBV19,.,CASTSVPGTQYF,TGTGCCAGTACCAGCGTCCCCGGTACGCAGTATTTT
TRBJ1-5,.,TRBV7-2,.,CASSPDTYNQPQHF,TGTGCCAGCAGCCCCGACACCTACAATCAGCCCCAGCATTTT
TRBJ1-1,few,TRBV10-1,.,CASTKQGTTEAFF,TGCGCCAGTACGAAGCAGGGGACGACTGAAGCTTTCTTT
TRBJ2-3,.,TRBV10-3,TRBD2,CAIMGTSGHTDTQYF,TGTGCCATCATGGGGACTAGCGGGCACACAGATACGCAGTATTTT
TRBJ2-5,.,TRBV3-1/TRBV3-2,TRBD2,CASSPGLAGGQETQYF,TGTGCCAGCAGCCCGGGACTAGCGGGGGGCCAAGAGACCCAGTACTTC
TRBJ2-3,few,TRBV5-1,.,CASSLSTGDTDTQYF,TGCGCCAGCAGCTTAAGTACGGGGGACACAGATACGCAGTATTTT
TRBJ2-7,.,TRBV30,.,CACLGGYEQYF,TGTGCCTGCCTTGGGGGGTACGAGCAGTACTTC
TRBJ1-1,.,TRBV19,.,CASSFRGGFF,TGTGCCAGTAGTTTCAGGGGCGGTTTCTTT
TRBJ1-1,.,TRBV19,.,CASSMQGLNTEAFF,TGTGCCAGTAGTATGCAGGGCCTGAACACTGAAGCTTTCTTT
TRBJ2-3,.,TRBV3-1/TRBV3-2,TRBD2,CASSHFTGTSEADTQYF,TGTGCCAGCAGCCACTTCACCGGGACTAGCGAGGCAGATACGCAGTATTTT
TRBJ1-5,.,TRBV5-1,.,CASSPGQINQPQHF,TGCGCCAGCAGCCCTGGACAGATCAATCAGCCCCAGCATTTT
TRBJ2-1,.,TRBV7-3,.,CASSPTPKSSYNEQFF,TGTGCCAGCAGCCCGACACCGAAGAGCTCCTACAATGAGCAGTTCTTC
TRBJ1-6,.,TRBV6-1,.,CASSEQGNSPLHF,TGTGCCAGCAGTGAACAGGGCAATTCACCCCTCCACTTT
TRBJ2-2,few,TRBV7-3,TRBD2,CASSSITAGDSSNTGELFF,TGTGCCAGCAGTTCAATCACCGCGGGAGATTCTTCGAACACCGGGGAGCTGTTTTTT
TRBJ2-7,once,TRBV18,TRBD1,CASSPNPGTGAYEQYF,TGTGCCAGCTCACCCAACCCCGGGACAGGGGCCTACGAGCAGTACTTC
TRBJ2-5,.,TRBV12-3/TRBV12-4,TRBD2,CASSPSGGRAEYF,TGTGCCAGCAGTCCTAGCGGGGGGCGCGCGGAGTACTTC